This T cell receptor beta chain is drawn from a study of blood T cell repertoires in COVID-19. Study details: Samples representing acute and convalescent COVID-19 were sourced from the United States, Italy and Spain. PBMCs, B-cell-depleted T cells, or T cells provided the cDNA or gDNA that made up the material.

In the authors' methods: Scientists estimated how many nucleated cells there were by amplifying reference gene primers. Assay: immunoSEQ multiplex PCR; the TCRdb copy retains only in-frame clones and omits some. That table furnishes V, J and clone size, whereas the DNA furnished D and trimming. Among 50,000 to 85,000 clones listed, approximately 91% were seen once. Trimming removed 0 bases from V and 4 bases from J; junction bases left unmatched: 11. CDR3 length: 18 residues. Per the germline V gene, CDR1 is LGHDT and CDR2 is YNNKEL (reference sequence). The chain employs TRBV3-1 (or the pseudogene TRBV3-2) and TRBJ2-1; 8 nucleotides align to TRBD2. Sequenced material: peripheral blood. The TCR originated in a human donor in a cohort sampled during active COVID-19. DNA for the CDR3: TGTGCCAGCAGCCAAGAAAGCACCGGGACTAGTCTATACAATGAGCAGTTCTTC. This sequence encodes CASSQESTGTSLYNEQFF.